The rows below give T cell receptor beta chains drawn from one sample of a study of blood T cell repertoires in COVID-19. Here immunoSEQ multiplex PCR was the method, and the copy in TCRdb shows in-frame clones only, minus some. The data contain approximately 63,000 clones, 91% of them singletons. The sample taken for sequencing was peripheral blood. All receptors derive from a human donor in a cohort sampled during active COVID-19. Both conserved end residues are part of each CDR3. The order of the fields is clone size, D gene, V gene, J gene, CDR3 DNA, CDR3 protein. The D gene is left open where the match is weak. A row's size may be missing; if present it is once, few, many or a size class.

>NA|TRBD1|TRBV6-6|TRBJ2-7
TGTGCCAGCAGTTACACTCAGGGGGCGACCTACGAGCAGTACTTC
CASSYTQGATYEQYF
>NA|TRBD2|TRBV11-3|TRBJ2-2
TGTGCCAGCAGCTTAGCGGGGGGTAAGGACACCGGGGAGCTGTTTTTT
CASSLAGGKDTGELFF
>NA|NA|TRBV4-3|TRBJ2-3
TGCGCCAGCAGCCAAGATATGGGGGGATCAGATACGCAGTATTTT
CASSQDMGGSDTQYF
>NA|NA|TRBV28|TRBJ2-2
TGTGCCAGCAGCGGGGGAACGAACACCGGGGAGCTGTTTTTT
CASSGGTNTGELFF
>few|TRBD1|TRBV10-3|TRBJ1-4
TGTGCCATCAGTGAGACCGGGACAGGGAGACGTAATGAAAAACTGTTTTTT
CAISETGTGRRNEKLFF
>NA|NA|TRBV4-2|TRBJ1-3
TGTGCCAGCAGCCAAGAGACCGGGAGACCTGGTGGAAACACCATATATTTT
CASSQETGRPGGNTIYF
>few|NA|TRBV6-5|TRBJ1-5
TGTGCCAGCAGTTACTCGAGTCGGAGGCGGAGGCCCCAGCATTTT
CASSYSSRRRRPQHF
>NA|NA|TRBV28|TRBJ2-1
TGTGCCAGCAGGAACCGACTAGTAATGAGCTCCTACAATGAGCAGTTCTTC
CASRNRLVMSSYNEQFF
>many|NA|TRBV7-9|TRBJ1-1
TGTGCCAGCCAAGCAGGGCTAGACCCCTTCTTT
CASQAGLDPFF
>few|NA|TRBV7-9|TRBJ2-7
TGTGCCAGCAGCTTACAGGGTTACGAGCAGTACTTC
CASSLQGYEQYF
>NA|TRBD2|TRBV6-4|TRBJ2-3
TGTGCCAGCGGGGGGACTAGCGGGTCCACAGATACGCAGTATTTT
CASGGTSGSTDTQYF
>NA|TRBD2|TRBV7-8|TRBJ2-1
TGTGCCAGCAGCACCTCCGGACTAGCGGGAGTATACAATGAGCAGTTCTTC
CASSTSGLAGVYNEQFF
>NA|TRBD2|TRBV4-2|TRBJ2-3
TGTGCCAGCAGCCAAGATCGCCTATCTAGCGGGGGGGCAGATACGCAGTATTTT
CASSQDRLSSGGADTQYF
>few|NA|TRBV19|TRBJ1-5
TGTGCCAGTAGTACAGGGGTGGTTCAGCCCCAGCATTTT
CASSTGVVQPQHF
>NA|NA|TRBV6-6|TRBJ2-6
TGTGCCAGCAGTCCCCGAGCAGGGCTCAGCTCTGGGGCCAACGTCCTGACTTTC
CASSPRAGLSSGANVLTF
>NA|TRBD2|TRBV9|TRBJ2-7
TGTGCCAGCAGCGAGCGTGGGGGGGATACATACGAGCAGTACTTC
CASSERGGDTYEQYF
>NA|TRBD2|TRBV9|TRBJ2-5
TGTGCCAGCAGCGTAGAGACTAGCGGGGGGGTAGAGACCCAGTACTTC
CASSVETSGGVETQYF
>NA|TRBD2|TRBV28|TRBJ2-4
TGTGCCAGCACCCGACTAGCGGCCAAAAACATTCAGTACTTC
CASTRLAAKNIQYF
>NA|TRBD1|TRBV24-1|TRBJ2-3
TGTGCCACCAGTGATTGGGGGGACAGGGGGGTCACAGATACGCAGTATTTT
CATSDWGDRGVTDTQYF
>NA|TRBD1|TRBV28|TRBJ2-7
TGTGCCAGCAGTTTGATAAGGGACAGCTCCTACGAGCAGTACTTC
CASSLIRDSSYEQYF
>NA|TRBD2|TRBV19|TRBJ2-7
TGTGCCAGTAGTATCTGGTCGGGGGGATCGTCCTACGAGCAGTACTTC
CASSIWSGGSSYEQYF
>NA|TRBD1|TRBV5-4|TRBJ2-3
TGTGCCAGCAGCTACCGGGACAGCTCAGATACGCAGTATTTT
CASSYRDSSDTQYF
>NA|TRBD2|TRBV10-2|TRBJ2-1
TGCGCCAGCAGCCTGACTAGCGGAAAGTTCAATGAGCAGTTCTTC
CASSLTSGKFNEQFF
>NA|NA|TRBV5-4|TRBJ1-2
TGTGCCAGCAGCTCCTCAGGGATTGCCTATGGCTACACCTTC
CASSSSGIAYGYTF
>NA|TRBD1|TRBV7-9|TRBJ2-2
TGTGCCAGCAGCCAACCCGACAGGGTGGCCGGGGAGCTGTTTTTT
CASSQPDRVAGELFF
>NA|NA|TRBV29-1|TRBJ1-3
TGCAGCGCCTCCCCGGCAGGCTCTGGAAACACCATATATTTT
CSASPAGSGNTIYF
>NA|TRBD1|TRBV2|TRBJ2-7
TGTGCCAGCAGAGAATCGGGACAGGGAGGCTACGAGCAGTACTTC
CASRESGQGGYEQYF
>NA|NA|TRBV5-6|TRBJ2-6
TGTGCCAGCAGCTTGGGTAGCCCAGGGACAGGGGCCAACGTCCTGACTTTC
CASSLGSPGTGANVLTF
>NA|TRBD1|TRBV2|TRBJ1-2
TGTGCCAGCAGTCGCCACGACAGGGTGGGCTATGGCTACACCTTC
CASSRHDRVGYGYTF
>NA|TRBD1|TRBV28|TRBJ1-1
TGTGCCAGCACTAAACTCCAGGGGGGAGCTTTCTTT
CASTKLQGGAFF
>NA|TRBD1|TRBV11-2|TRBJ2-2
TGTGCCAGCAGCGCCGGGACAGGGCCTTCAACCGGGGAGCTGTTTTTT
CASSAGTGPSTGELFF
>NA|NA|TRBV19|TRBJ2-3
TGTGCCACCGCCAACGGGGGGACATCGAGCACAGATACGCAGTATTTT
CATANGGTSSTDTQYF
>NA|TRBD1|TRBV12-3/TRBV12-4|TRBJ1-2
TGTGCCAGCAGACCGACAGGGAGTGGCTACACCTTC
CASRPTGSGYTF
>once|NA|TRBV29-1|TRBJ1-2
TGCAGCGTTGTTGGTGACAGAGCTAACTATGGCTACACCTTC
CSVVGDRANYGYTF
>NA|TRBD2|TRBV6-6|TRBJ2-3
TGTGCCAGCAGTACCGGACTAGCGGGAGACAGAGATACGCAGTATTTT
CASSTGLAGDRDTQYF
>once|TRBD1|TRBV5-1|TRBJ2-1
TGCGCCAGCGGAGGGACAGGGGAGAACAATGAGCAGTTCTTC
CASGGTGENNEQFF
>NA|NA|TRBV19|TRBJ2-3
TGTGCCAGTAGTATAGGTGGCGGGAGCACAGATACGCAGTATTTT
CASSIGGGSTDTQYF
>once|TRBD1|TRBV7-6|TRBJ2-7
TGTGCCAGCAGACCAGGGACAGGGGTCTCCTACGAGCAGTACTTC
CASRPGTGVSYEQYF
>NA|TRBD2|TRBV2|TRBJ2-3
TGTGCCAGCAGTGTTCCTAGCGGGGGGCCCACAGATACGCAGTATTTT
CASSVPSGGPTDTQYF
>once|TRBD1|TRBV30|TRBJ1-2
TGTGCCTGGATGGGACAGGGTTGGAATTATGGCTACACCTTC
CAWMGQGWNYGYTF
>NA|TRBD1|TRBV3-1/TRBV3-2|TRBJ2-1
TGTGCCAGCGGCTTGGGACAGATCAGCTCCTACAATGAGCAGTTCTTC
CASGLGQISSYNEQFF
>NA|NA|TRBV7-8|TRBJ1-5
TGTGCCAGCAGCTGGACAGACAGGTTGAGCAATCAGCCCCAGCATTTT
CASSWTDRLSNQPQHF
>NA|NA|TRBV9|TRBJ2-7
TGTGCCAGCAGCGTAGGCTCCCTAGCGAGCTCCTACGAGCAGTACTTC
CASSVGSLASSYEQYF
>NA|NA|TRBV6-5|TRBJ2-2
TGTGCCAGCAGTTATGAAGCGGCGACCGGGGAGCTGTTTTTT
CASSYEAATGELFF
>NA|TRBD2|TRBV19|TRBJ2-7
TGTGCCAGTAGTAGGCCTAGCGGGAGGTCGCACGAGCAGTACTTC
CASSRPSGRSHEQYF
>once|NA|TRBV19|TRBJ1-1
TGTGCCAGTAGTACAGGGGTTCGGAACACTGAAGCTTTCTTT
CASSTGVRNTEAFF
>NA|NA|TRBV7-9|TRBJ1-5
TGTGCCAGCGGGGGGGGGCATCAGCCCCAGCATTTT
CASGGGHQPQHF
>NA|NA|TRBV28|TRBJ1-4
TGTGCCAGCAGCACACAGGGCCGGGGTGAAAAACTGTTTTTT
CASSTQGRGEKLFF
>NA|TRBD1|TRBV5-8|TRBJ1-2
TGTGCCAGCAGCTTGGGGGTCCGGACAGGGTTTGGCTATGGCTACACCTTC
CASSLGVRTGFGYGYTF
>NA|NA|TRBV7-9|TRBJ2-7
TGTGCCAGCAGCTCCGGGGTCACCTCCCACGAGCAGTACTTC
CASSSGVTSHEQYF
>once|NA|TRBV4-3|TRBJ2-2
TGCGCCAGCAGCCAATCACGGTTGACCGGGGAGCTGTTTTTT
CASSQSRLTGELFF
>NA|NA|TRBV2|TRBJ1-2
TGTGCCAGCACCATAACAGGGTTTTATGGCTACACCTTC
CASTITGFYGYTF
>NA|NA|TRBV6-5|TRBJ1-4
TGTGCCAGCAGTCTGGCGGGAGCAACTAATGAAAAACTGTTTTTT
CASSLAGATNEKLFF
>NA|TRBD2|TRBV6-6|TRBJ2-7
TGTGCCAGCAGTTACGGACTAGCGGGAGGGTACGAGCAGTACTTC
CASSYGLAGGYEQYF
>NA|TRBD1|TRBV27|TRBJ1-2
TGTGCCAGCAGTTTGGGGACAGGGGTACCTAACTATGGCTACACCTTC
CASSLGTGVPNYGYTF
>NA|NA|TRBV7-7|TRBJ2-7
TGTGCTAGCAGCTTAACGCAGGTGAATAACCGATTC
CASSLTQVNNRF
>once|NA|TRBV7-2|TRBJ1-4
TGTGCCAGCAGCGTGGGGGGGAATGAAAAACTGTTTTTT
CASSVGGNEKLFF